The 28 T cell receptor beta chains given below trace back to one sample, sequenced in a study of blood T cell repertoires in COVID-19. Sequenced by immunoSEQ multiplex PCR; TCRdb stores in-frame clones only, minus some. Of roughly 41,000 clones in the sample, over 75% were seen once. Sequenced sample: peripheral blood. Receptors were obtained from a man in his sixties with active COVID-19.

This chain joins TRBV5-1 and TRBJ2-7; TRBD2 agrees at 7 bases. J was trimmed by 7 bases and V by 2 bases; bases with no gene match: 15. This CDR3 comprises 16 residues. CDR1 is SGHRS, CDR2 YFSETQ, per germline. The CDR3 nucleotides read TGCGCCAGCAGCTTACAAAGCGGGAACACCATTAGGGAGCAGTACTTC. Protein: CASSLQSGNTIREQYF. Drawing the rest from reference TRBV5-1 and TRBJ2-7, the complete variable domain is KAGVTQTPRYLIKTRGQQVTLSCSPISGHRSVSWYQQTPGQGLQFLFEYFSETQRNKGNFPGRFSGRQFSNSRSEMNVSTLELGDSALYLCASSLQSGNTIREQYFGPGTRLTVT.

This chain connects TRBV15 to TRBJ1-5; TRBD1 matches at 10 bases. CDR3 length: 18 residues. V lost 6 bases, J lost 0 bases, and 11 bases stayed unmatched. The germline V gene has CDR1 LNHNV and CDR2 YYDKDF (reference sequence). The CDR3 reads CATSPRDRGTNSNQPQHF. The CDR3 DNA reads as TGTGCCACCAGTCCCCGGGACAGGGGAACAAATAGCAATCAGCCCCAGCATTTT.

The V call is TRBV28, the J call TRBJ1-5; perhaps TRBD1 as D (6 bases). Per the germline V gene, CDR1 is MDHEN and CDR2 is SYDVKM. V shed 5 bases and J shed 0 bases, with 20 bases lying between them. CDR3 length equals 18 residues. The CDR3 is CASSALRWTALSNQPQHF. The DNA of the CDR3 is TGTGCCAGCAGTGCCCTCAGGTGGACAGCCCTTAGCAATCAGCCCCAGCATTTT.

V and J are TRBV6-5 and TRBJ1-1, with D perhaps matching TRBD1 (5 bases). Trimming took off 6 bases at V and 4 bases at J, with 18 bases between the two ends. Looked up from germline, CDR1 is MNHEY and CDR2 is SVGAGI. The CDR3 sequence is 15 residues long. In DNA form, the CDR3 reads TGTGCCAGCAGGAGTGATTGGGGGGTTGTCACTGAAGCTTTCTTT. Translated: CASRSDWGVVTEAFF.

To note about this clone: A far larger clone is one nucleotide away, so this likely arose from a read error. The CDR3 loop is CASRDSYEQYF. CDR3 coding DNA: TGTGCCAGCAGGGACAGCTACGAGCAGTACTTC. The V gene is TRBV2, the J gene TRBJ2-7, with D possibly TRBD1 on 6 matching bases. The V and J ends lost 6 bases and 3 bases respectively, with 6 bases between them. CDR1 and CDR2 from the germline V gene are SNHLY and FYNNEI. The CDR3 sequence is 11 residues long. The variable domain in full, completed from reference TRBV2 and TRBJ2-7, reads EPEVTQTPSHQVTQMGQEVILRCVPISNHLYFYWYRQILGQKVEFLVSFYNNEISEKSEIFDDQFSVERPDGSNFTLKIRSTKLEDSAMYFCASRDSYEQYFGPGTRLTVT.

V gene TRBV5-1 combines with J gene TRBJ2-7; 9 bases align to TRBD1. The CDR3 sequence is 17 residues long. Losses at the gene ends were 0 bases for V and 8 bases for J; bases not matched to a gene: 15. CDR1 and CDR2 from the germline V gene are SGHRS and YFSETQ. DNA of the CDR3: TGCGCCAGCAGCTTGGACTCACCCGGGACAGGGCCTTCCAAGCAGTACTTC. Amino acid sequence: CASSLDSPGTGPSKQYF.

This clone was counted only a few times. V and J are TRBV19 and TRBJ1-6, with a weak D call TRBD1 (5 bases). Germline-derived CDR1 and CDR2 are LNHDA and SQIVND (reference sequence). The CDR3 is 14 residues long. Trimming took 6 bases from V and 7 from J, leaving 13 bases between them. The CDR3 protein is CASRGQVSNSPLHF. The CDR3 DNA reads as TGTGCCAGTAGGGGGCAGGTGTCAAATTCACCCCTCCACTTT. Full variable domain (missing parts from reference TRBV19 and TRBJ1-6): DGGITQSPKYLFRKEGQNVTLSCEQNLNHDAMYWYRQDPGQGLRLIYYSQIVNDFQKGDIAEGYSVSREKKESFPLTVTSAQKNPTAFYLCASRGQVSNSPLHFGNGTRLTVT.

CDR3 sequence reads: CASSPGQSGEQYF. CDR3 in DNA: TGTGCCAGTAGTCCCGGACAGAGTGGCGAGCAGTACTTC. The genes are TRBV19 and TRBJ2-7, with a tentative D call TRBD1 (6 bases). The CDR3 consists of 13 residues. CDR1 is LNHDA, CDR2 SQIVND, per germline (reference sequence). Trimming removed 5 bases at V and 6 bases at J, with 14 bases between.

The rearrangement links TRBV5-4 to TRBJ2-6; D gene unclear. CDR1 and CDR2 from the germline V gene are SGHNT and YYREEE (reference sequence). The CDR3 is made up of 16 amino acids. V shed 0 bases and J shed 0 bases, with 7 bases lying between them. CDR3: CASSLGVSSGANVLTF. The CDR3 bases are TGTGCCAGCAGCTTGGGTGTTAGCTCTGGGGCCAACGTCCTGACTTTC. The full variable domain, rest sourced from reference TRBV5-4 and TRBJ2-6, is ETGVTQSPTHLIKTRGQQVTLRCSSQSGHNTVSWYQQALGQGPQFIFQYYREEENGRGNFPPRFSGLQFPNYSSELNVNALELDDSALYLCASSLGVSSGANVLTFGAGSRLTVL.

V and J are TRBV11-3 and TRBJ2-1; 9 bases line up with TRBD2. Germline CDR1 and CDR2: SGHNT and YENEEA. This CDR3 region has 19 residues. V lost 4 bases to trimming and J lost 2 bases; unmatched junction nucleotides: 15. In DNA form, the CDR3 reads TGTGCCAGCAGCTCAATGACAGGGCTTAGCGGGAGCCCCTACAATGAGCAGTTCTTC. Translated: CASSSMTGLSGSPYNEQFF.

The CDR3 DNA follows: TGTGCCAGCAGTGCCGAGGGGGCGCAAGGGGCTGAAGCTTTCTTT. It encodes CASSAEGAQGAEAFF. The gene calls are TRBV27 and TRBJ1-1; TRBD1 agrees at 7 bases. Germline CDR1 reads MNHEY; CDR2 reads SMNVEV (reference sequence). The V and J ends lost 5 bases and 6 bases, in that order; junction bases with no gene match: 12. The CDR3 consists of 15 residues.

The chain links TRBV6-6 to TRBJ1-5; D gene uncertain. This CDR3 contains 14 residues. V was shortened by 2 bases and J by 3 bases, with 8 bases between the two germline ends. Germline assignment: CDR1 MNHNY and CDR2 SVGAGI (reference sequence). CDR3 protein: CASSYPENNQPQHF. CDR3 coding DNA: TGTGCCAGCAGTTACCCGGAGAACAATCAGCCCCAGCATTTT.

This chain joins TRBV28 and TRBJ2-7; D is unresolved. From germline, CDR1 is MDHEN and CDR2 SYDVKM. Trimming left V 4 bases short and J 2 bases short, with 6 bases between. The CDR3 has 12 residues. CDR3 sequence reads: CASSYFAYEQYF. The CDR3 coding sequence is TGTGCCAGCAGTTACTTTGCCTACGAGCAGTACTTC.

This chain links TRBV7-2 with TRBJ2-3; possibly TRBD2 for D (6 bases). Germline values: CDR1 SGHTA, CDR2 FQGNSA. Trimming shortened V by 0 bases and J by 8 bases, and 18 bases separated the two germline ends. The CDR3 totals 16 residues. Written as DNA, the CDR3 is TGTGCCAGCAGCTTAGCGCCGGGACTGGCGGAGGGTACGCAGTATTTT. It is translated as CASSLAPGLAEGTQYF.

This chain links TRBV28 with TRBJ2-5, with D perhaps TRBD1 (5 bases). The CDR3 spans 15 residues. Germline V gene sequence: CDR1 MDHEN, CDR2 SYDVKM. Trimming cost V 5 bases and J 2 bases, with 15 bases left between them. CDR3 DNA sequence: TGTGCCAGCAGTCCAAGGGGCCTCAGACAAGAGACCCAGTACTTC. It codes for CASSPRGLRQETQYF.

The CDR3 coding sequence is TGTGCCAGCAGCCCCCCCGACGGGGAGCAGTTCTTC. It is translated as CASSPPDGEQFF. V and J are TRBV6-5 and TRBJ2-1; no clear D gene. Germline V gives CDR1 MNHEY, CDR2 SVGAGI. V lost 6 bases to trimming and J lost 10 bases, with 13 bases between them. The CDR3 sequence is 12 residues long.

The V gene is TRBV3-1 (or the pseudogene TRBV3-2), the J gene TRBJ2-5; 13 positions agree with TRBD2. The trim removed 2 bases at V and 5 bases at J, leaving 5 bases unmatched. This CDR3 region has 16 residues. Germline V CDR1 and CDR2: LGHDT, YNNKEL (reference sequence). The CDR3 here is CASSQSGLAGMETQYF. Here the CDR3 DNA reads TGTGCCAGCAGCCAATCGGGACTAGCGGGAATGGAGACCCAGTACTTC.

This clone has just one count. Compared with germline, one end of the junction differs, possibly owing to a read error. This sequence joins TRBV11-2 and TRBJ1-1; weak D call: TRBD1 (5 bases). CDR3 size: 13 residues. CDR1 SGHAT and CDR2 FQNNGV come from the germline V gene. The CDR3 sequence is CASSSLRQRRTIF. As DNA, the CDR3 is TGTGCCAGCAGCTCCCTACGACAGCGCCGAACCATTTTT.

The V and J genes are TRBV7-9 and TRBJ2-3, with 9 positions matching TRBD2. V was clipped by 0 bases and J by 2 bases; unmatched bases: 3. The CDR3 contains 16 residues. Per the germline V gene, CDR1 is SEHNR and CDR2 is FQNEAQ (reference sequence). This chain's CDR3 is CASSLATSGNTDTQYF. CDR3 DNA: TGTGCCAGCAGCTTAGCGACTAGCGGAAACACAGATACGCAGTATTTT. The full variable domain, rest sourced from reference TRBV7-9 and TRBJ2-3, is DTGVSQNPRHKITKRGQNVTFRCDPISEHNRLYWYRQTLGQGPEFLTYFQNEAQLEKSRLLSDRFSAERPKGSFSTLEIQRTEQGDSAMYLCASSLATSGNTDTQYFGPGTRLTVL.

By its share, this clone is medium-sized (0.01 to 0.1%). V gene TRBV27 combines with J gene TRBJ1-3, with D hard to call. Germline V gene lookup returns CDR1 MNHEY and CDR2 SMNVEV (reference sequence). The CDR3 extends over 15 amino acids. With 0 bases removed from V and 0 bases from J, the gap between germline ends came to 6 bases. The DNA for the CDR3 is TGTGCCAGCAGTTTATCGATGGCCTCTGGAAACACCATATATTTT. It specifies CASSLSMASGNTIYF.

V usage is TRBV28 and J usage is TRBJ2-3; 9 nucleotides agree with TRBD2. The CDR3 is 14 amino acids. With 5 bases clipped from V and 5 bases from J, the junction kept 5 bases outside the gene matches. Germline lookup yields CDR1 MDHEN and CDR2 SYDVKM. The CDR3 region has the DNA TGTGCCAGCAGTCCTCCAGCGGGAGGAGATACGCAGTATTTT. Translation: CASSPPAGGDTQYF.

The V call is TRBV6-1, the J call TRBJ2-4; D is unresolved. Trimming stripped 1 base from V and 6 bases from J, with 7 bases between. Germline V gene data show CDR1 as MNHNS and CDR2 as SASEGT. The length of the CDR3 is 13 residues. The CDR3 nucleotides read TGTGCCAGCAGTGAAGGAGAATTAAACATTCAGTACTTC. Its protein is CASSEGELNIQYF.

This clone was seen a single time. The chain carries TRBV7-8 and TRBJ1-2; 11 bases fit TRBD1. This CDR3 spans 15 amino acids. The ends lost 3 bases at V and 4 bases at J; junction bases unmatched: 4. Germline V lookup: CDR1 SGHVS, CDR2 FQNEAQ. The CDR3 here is CASSFGTGGLYGYTF. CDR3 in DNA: TGTGCCAGCAGCTTTGGGACAGGGGGTCTCTATGGCTACACCTTC.

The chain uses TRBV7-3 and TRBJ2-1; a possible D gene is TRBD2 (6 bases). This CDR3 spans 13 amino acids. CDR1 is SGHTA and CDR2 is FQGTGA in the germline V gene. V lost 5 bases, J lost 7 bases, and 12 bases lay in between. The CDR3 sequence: CASSAPAGNEQFF. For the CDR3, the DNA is TGTGCCAGCAGCGCACCGGCGGGGAATGAGCAGTTCTTC. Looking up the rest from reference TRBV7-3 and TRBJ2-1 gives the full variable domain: GAGVSQTPSNKVTEKGKYVELRCDPISGHTALYWYRQSLGQGPEFLIYFQGTGAADDSGLPNDRFFAVRPEGSVSTLKIQRTERGDSAVYLCASSAPAGNEQFFGPGTRLTVL.

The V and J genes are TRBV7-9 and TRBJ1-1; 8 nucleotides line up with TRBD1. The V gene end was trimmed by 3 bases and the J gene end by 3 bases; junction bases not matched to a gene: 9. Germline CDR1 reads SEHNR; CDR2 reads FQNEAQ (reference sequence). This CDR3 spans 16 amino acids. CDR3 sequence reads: CASSLGPRGPYTEAFF. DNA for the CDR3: TGTGCCAGCAGCTTGGGGCCCAGGGGGCCGTACACTGAAGCTTTCTTT.

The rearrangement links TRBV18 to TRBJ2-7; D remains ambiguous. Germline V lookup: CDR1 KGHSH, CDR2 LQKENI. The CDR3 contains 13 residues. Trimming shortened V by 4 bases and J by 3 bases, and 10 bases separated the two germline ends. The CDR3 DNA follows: TGTGCCAGCTCACGCGAGGTCAACTACGAGCAGTACTTC. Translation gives CASSREVNYEQYF.

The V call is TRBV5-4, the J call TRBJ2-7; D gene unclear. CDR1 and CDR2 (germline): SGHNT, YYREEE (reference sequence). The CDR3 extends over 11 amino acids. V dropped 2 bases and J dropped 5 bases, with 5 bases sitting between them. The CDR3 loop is CASSFANEQYF. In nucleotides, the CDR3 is TGTGCCAGCAGCTTTGCGAACGAGCAGTACTTC.

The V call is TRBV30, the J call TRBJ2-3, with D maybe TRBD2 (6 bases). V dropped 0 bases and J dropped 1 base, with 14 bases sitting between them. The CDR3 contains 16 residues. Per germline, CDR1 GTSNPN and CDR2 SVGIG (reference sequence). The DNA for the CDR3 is TGTGCCTGGAGTGTCCCGTTGTTAGCGGGCACAGATACGCAGTATTTT. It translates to CAWSVPLLAGTDTQYF.